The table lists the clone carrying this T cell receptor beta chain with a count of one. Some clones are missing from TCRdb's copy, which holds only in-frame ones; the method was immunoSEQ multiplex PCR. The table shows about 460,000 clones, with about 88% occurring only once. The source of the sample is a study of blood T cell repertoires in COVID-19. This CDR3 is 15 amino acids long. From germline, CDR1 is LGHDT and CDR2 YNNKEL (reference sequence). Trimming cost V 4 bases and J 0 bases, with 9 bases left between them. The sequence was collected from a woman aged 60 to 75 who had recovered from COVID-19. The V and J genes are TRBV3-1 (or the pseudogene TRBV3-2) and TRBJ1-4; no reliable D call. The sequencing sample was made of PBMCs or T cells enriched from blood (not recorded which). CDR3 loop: CASSRLGPTNEKLFF. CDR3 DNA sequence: TGTGCCAGCAGCCGACTAGGGCCAACTAATGAAAAACTGTTTTTT.